Below, one T cell receptor beta chain is given with its context. Its antigen is not known. Caucasian adults living in Nashville, Tennessee, provided all samples. This entry belongs to a study of shared clonotypes between healthy human individuals. CDR1 and CDR2 (germline): SGHVS, FQNEAQ. This CDR3 comprises 15 residues. Trimming at V came to 8 bases and at J to 4 bases, leaving 10 bases not matched to a gene. Measured with immunoSEQ multiplex PCR; TCRdb has only the in-frame clones, and not every one. This table has 950,000 to 1,100,000 clones, about 84% appearing once. Study-level points and caveats: Clonotype sharing among the donors was expected to vary with sequencing depth.

The sequenced material came from memory CD4+ T cells from PBMCs. Subset in this sample: CD45RA-negative fraction. This clonotype was obtained from a man aged 18-30 years in good health. Some clones in this sample may be carry-over from other donors' samples. This chain connects TRBV7-8 to TRBJ2-2, with 7 bases lining up with TRBD1. The chain's CDR3 is CASRERGPGTGELFF. The DNA of the CDR3 is TGTGCCAGCCGGGAAAGGGGGCCGGGCACCGGGGAGCTGTTTTTT.